Described below is a single TCR beta chain sequence and its context. This CDR3 is built from 13 residues. J lost 7 bases, V lost 9 bases, and 4 bases had no gene match. Germline CDR1 reads LNHDA; CDR2 reads SQIVND (reference sequence). These data come from a study of cytomegalovirus exposure and HLA in healthy donors. Turning to the study itself: Caucasian-associated ancestry cluster membership applied to just over 80% of 300 to 450 genotyped donors.

Vbeta (60) and Jbeta (13) primers were used in the PCR. Libraries were prepared by immunoSEQ multiplex PCR; TCRdb keeps only in-frame clonotypes and omits some of them. This table holds 150,000 to 200,000 clones, about two thirds found once. The material sequenced was PBMCs. The chain employs TRBV19 and TRBJ1-4, with 11 nucleotides matching TRBD1. This TCR was sampled from a young man in good health and CMV-seropositive. The CDR3 sequence is CASKGTGGEKLFF. The DNA for the CDR3 is TGTGCCAGCAAAGGGACAGGGGGTGAAAAACTGTTTTTT. Full variable domain (missing parts from reference TRBV19 and TRBJ1-4): DGGITQSPKYLFRKEGQNVTLSCEQNLNHDAMYWYRQDPGQGLRLIYYSQIVNDFQKGDIAEGYSVSREKKESFPLTVTSAQKNPTAFYLCASKGTGGEKLFFGSGTQLSVL.